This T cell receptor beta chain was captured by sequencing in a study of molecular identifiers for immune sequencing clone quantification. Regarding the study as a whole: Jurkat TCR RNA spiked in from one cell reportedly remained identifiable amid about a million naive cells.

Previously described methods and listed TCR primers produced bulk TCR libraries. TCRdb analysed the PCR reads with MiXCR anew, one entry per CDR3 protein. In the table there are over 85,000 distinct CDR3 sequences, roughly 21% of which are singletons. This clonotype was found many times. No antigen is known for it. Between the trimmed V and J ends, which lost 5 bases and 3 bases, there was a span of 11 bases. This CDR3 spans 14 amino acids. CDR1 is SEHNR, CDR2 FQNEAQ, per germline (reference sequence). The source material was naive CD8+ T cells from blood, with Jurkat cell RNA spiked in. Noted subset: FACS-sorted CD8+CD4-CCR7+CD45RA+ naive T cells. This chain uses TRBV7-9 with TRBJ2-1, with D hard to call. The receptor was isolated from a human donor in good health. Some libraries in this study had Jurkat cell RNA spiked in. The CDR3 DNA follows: TGTGCCAGCAGCCTTCCAAATAACTACAATGAGCAGTTCTTC. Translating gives CASSLPNNYNEQFF.